A single sample gave rise to the 5 T cell receptor beta chains below, sequenced in a study of T cells in Graves' hyperthyroidism and ophthalmopathy. What was amplified from RNA transcripts were TCR beta CDR3 regions. HTBI primers were the set used in a first-round RT-PCR of the TCR CDR3. TCRdb analysed the multiplex PCR reads with MiXCR anew, one entry per CDR3 protein. The repertoire holds fewer than 500,000 distinct CDR3 sequences, with approximately 14% as singletons. The sequenced sample was blood. These receptors came from a woman aged 25 to 39 with Graves' ophthalmopathy.

This clonotype was seen at least ten times. The chain has TRBV28 and TRBJ2-5; TRBD1 might be the D (5 bases). In germline, CDR1 is MDHEN, CDR2 SYDVKM. The CDR3 has 13 residues. Trimming took off 4 bases at V and 2 bases at J, with 8 bases between the two ends. In DNA, the CDR3 is TGTGCCAGCAGTTCAGGGTTGCAAGAGACCCAGTACTTC. Its translation: CASSSGLQETQYF.

This clonotype was counted many times. The rearrangement joins TRBV28 to TRBJ1-2; 7 bases agree with TRBD1. The ends lost 3 bases at V and 7 bases at J; junction bases unmatched: 5. CDR3 size: 13 residues. In germline, CDR1 is MDHEN, CDR2 SYDVKM. The chain's CDR3 is CASSFTQGSGYTF. In DNA, the CDR3 is TGTGCCAGCAGTTTCACACAGGGGTCTGGCTACACCTTC.

Remarks on this clonotype: A read error may be the cause here, since a much bigger clone is one base away. This chain joins TRBV7-9 and TRBJ1-4, with unresolved D. Germline V gives CDR1 SEHNR, CDR2 FQNEAQ (reference sequence). The CDR3 totals 17 residues. The V and J ends lost 1 base and 5 bases respectively, with 17 bases between them. The CDR3 DNA reads as TGTGCCAGCAGCTTAGAGCCCCGAGGCCGACTAAATGAAAAACTGTTTTTT. This translates into CASSLEPRGRLNEKLFF.

This clonotype showed up many times. The chain combines TRBV7-3 with TRBJ1-1; TRBD1 is a possible D gene (5 bases). This CDR3 has 14 amino acids. Per the germline V gene, CDR1 is SGHTA and CDR2 is FQGTGA. Trimming stripped 2 bases from V and 13 bases from J, with 20 bases between. The CDR3 sequence: CASSLGAASGSVFF. The CDR3 DNA reads as TGTGCCAGCAGCTTAGGGGCAGCCAGCGGATCGGTTTTCTTT. Together with reference TRBV7-3 and TRBJ1-1, the CDR3 gives the full variable domain: GAGVSQTPSNKVTEKGKYVELRCDPISGHTALYWYRQSLGQGPEFLIYFQGTGAADDSGLPNDRFFAVRPEGSVSTLKIQRTERGDSAVYLCASSLGAASGSVFFGQGTRLTVV.

This clonotype was seen ten or more times. The chain links TRBV12-3 or TRBV12-4 to TRBJ2-2; no clear D gene. This CDR3 is built from 15 residues. Trimming left V 7 bases short and J 6 bases short, with 18 bases between. This CDR3 is CASKNTPGRPGELFF. Here the CDR3 DNA reads TGTGCCAGCAAAAATACCCCGGGTAGGCCCGGGGAGCTGTTTTTT.